This T cell receptor (beta chain) was profiled in a study of regulatory T cells in long-lasting Graves disease. The sample's time point: newly diagnosed GD, antithyroid drugs for less than 3 months. Extracted RNA from PBMCs served as the source of the TCR library. CDR3-region Arm-PCR and iRepertoire HTBI primers produced the TCR beta libraries. TCRdb independently ran MiXCR on the multiplex PCR reads; one entry per CDR3 protein. This sample has 550,000 to 600,000 distinct CDR3 sequences, with roughly 15% found just once. Findings and caveats of the study: Exclusively peripheral blood, rather than thyroid tissue, was studied.

CDR3 length: 13 amino acids. Deletions cut 6 bases from V and 5 bases from J, with 14 bases between. Germline lookup yields CDR1 DFQATT and CDR2 SNEGSKA (reference sequence). This clonotype was seen many times. Its specificity is unknown. These same data were also listed under a study on T cells in Graves' hyperthyroidism and ophthalmopathy.

The input for sequencing was peripheral blood mononuclear cells (PBMCs), taken at new diagnosis, from a patient treated with antithyroid drugs. This clonotype was obtained from a man between 18 and 35 years old with Graves disease. V usage is TRBV20-1 and J usage is TRBJ2-1, with D possibly being TRBD1 (6 bases). In nucleotides, the CDR3 is TGCAGTGCAACAGGGTTAGGCGACAATGAGCAGTTCTTC. Translation gives CSATGLGDNEQFF.